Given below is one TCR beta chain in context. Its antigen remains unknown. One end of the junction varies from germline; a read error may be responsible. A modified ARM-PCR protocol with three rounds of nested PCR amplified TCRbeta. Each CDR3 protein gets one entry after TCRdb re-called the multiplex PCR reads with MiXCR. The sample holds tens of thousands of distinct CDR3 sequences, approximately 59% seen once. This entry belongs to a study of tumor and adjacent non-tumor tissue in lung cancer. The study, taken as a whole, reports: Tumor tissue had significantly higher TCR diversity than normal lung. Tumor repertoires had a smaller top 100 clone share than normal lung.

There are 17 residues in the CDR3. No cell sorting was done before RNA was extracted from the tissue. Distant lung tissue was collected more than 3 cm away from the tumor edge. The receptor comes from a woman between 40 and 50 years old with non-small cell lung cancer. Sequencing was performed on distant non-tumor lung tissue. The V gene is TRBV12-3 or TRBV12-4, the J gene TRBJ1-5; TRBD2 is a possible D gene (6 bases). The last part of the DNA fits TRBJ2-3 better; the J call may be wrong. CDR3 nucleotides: TGTGCCAACAGTTCGCTCGGGATACCCGGGAGCAATCAGCCCCAGTATTTT. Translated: CANSSLGIPGSNQPQYF.